This TCR beta chain comes out of a study of shared clonotypes between healthy human individuals. Study overall: The plates for each donor numbered three CD4 naive, three CD4 memory, two CD8 naive and one CD8 memory. Study-level findings and limits: Shared across a few donors were approximately 5% of the naive CD4 clonotypes.

Sequencing used immunoSEQ multiplex PCR; TCRdb keeps in-frame clones, though not all of them. Among about 1.5 million clones listed, roughly 95% were seen once. As for this clone: The antigen remains unidentified.

CDR3 length: 15 residues. From germline, CDR1 is WNHNN and CDR2 SYGVQD (reference sequence). The ends lost 5 bases at V and 1 base at J; junction bases unmatched: 1. Specimen: naive CD4+ T cells sorted from blood. Subset reported: CD45RA+ positively selected. The chain joins TRBV10-1 to TRBJ2-1, with 11 bases fitting TRBD2. This sequence originates from a man younger than 40 in good health. DNA for the CDR3: TGCGCCAGCAGTCGGACTAGCGGGTCCTACAATGAGCAGTTCTTC. Its translation: CASSRTSGSYNEQFF.